The 4 T cell receptor beta chains presented below share a single source sample, sequenced in a study of blood T cell repertoires in COVID-19 (dated by TCRdb to the early 2020s). Libraries came from the immunoSEQ multiplex PCR assay. Entries here come from immuneACCESS through TCRdb and include only in-frame sequences with V and J called. Some clones fail to appear in such tables; in the studies checked, an unresolved V gene covers under half of the shortfall, and the cause of the remainder is unknown. This sample lists approximately 150,000 clones; less than 90% were detected once. Together, the top ten hold about 8.1% of the sample. The sample taken for sequencing was peripheral blood. The receptors derive from a man aged 30-40 years with COVID-19, enrolled during active disease.

The chain combines TRBV10-3 with TRBJ2-3, with a tentative D call TRBD2 (5 bases). Germline V gene lookup returns CDR1 ENHRY and CDR2 SYGVKD. CDR3 length equals 14 residues. The germline V and J ends were trimmed by 3 bases and 4 bases, with 11 bases remaining between them. CDR3 nucleotide sequence: TGTGCCATCAGTGATCGGGGTTGGGCAGATACGCAGTATTTT. Protein product: CAISDRGWADTQYF.

The J gene is TRBJ2-7, the V gene TRBV5-1; D is perhaps TRBD1 (6 bases). Per germline, CDR1 SGHRS and CDR2 YFSETQ. The CDR3 runs to 16 residues. The V and J ends lost 4 bases and 4 bases respectively, with 21 bases between them. In DNA form, the CDR3 reads TGCGCCAGCAGCAATAACCGGGACACGGCTTTTTACGAGCAGTACTTC. It codes for CASSNNRDTAFYEQYF. Filled out from reference TRBV5-1 and TRBJ2-7, the complete variable domain reads KAGVTQTPRYLIKTRGQQVTLSCSPISGHRSVSWYQQTPGQGLQFLFEYFSETQRNKGNFPGRFSGRQFSNSRSEMNVSTLELGDSALYLCASSNNRDTAFYEQYFGPGTRLTVT.

The chain has TRBV12-3 or TRBV12-4 and TRBJ2-7; tentatively, D is TRBD1 (6 bases). Trimming removed 5 bases at V and 6 bases at J, with 11 bases between. The CDR3 totals 12 residues. CDR3 bases: TGTGCCAGCAGTCCGGACAGCTTCGAGCAGTACTTC. This sequence encodes CASSPDSFEQYF.

The J gene is TRBJ2-7, the V gene TRBV29-1; 9 nucleotides line up with TRBD1. The CDR3 is 13 residues long. V gave up 6 bases and J gave up 3 bases; unmatched junction bases: 6. Looked up from germline, CDR1 is SQVTM and CDR2 is ANQGSEA. Written as DNA, the CDR3 is TGCAGCGTCTCGGGACAGGGAGTCTACGAGCAGTACTTC. It codes for CSVSGQGVYEQYF.